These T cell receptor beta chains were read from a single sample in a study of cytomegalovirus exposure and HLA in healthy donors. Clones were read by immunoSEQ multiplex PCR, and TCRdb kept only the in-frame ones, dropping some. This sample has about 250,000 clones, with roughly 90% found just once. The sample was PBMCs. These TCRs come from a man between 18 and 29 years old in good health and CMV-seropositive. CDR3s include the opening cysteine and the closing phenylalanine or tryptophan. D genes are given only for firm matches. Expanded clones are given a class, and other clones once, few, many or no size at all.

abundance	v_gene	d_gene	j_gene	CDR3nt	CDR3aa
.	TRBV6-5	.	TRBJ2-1	TGTGCCAGCAGGACTAAAAATGAGCAGTTCTTC	CASRTKNEQFF
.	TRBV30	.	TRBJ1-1	TGTGCCTGGAGCAGGGGCGGGGGCCCTGAAGCTTTCTTT	CAWSRGGGPEAFF
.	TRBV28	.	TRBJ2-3	TGTGCCAGCCATGGTGCAGGGCCGGGCGATACGCAGTATTTT	CASHGAGPGDTQYF
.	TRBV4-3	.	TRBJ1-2	TGCGCCAGCAGCCAAGATCAGAATGGACCCTTCTATGGCTACACCTTC	CASSQDQNGPFYGYTF
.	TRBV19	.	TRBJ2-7	TGTGCCAGTAGGGTTGTCTGTCCCTACGAGCAGTACTTC	CASRVVCPYEQYF
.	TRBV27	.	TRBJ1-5	TGTGCCAGCAGTCCCAGGTATAGCAATCAGCCCCAGCATTTT	CASSPRYSNQPQHF
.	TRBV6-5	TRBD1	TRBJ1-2	TGTGCCAGCAGTTACTTGCCGGGACAGTTACACACCTTC	CASSYLPGQLHTF
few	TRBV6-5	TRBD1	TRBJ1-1	TGTGCCAGCAGACCGGGACAGTGGAACACTGAAGCTTTCTTT	CASRPGQWNTEAFF
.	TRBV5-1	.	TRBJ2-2	TGCGCCAGCAGCTCGCGAACAACAGGCTCCGGGGAGCTGTTTTTT	CASSSRTTGSGELFF
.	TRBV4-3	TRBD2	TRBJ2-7	TGCGCCAGCAGCAAAGATTCCCACAGCGGGGGGTTGGGGGAGCAGTACTTC	CASSKDSHSGGLGEQYF
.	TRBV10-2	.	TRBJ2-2	TGCGCCAGCACGGACTATGGAGCCGGGGAGCTGTTTTTT	CASTDYGAGELFF
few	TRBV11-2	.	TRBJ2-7	TGTGCCAGCAGCTTCCGGGACGATTCCTACGAGCAGTACTTC	CASSFRDDSYEQYF
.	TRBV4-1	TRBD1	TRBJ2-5	TGCGCCAGCAGCCATGGAGACAGGGGACAGGAGACCCAGTACTTC	CASSHGDRGQETQYF
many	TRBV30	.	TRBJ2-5	TGTGCCTGGGGGCTAGCGAATATGCAGACCCAGTACTTC	CAWGLANMQTQYF
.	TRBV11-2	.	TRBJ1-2	TGTGCCAGCAGTCCTATTCAACGAGGACGGGGCTACACCTTC	CASSPIQRGRGYTF
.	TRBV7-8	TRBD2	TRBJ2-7	TGTGCCAGCAGCTTAGGGGGACTAGCGTCCTACGAGCAGTACTTC	CASSLGGLASYEQYF
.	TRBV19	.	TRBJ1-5	TGTGCCAGTAGTATGGGACGGACCAATCAGCCCCAGCATTTT	CASSMGRTNQPQHF
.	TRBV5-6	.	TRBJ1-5	TGTGCCAGCAGCCTTGGGGGCAGGAGCAATCAGCCCCAGCATTTT	CASSLGGRSNQPQHF
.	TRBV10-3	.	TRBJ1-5	TGTGCCATCAGTGAGACGGTTGGGAGCAATCAGCCCCAGCATTTT	CAISETVGSNQPQHF
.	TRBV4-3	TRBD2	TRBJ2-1	TGCGCCAGCAGCCTCGGGACTAGCGGAACGAGTGAGCAGTTCTTC	CASSLGTSGTSEQFF
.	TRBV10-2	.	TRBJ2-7	TGCGCCAGCGCGGACAGCTACGAGCAGTACTTC	CASADSYEQYF
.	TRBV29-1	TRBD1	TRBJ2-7	TGCAGCGTTCCGTCAGGGGGCTACCCCTACGAGCAGTACTTC	CSVPSGGYPYEQYF
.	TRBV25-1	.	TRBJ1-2	TGTGCCAGCAGTCCCCCAGTTAGGACTCATGTAGTCTACACCTTC	CASSPPVRTHVVYTF
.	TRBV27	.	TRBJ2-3	TGTGCCAGCAGTTCTTGGACCGTACCAGATACGCAGTATTTT	CASSSWTVPDTQYF
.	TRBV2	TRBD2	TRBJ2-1	TGTGCCAGCAGTGAAAGCGGGAGCTCCTACAATGAGCAGTTCTTC	CASSESGSSYNEQFF
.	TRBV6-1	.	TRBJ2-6	TGTGCCAGCAGCCAAAACTCTGGGGCCAACGTCCTGACTTTC	CASSQNSGANVLTF
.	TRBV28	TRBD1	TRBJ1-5	TGTGCCAGCAGTCCGGAAGGACAGGGGTGGCAGCCCCAGCATTTT	CASSPEGQGWQPQHF
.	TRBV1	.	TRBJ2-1	TGCACCAGCAGCCAAGATGCGGCGACTAGCGGACTGGAGCAGTTCTTC	CTSSQDAATSGLEQFF
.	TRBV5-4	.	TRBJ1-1	TGTGCCAGCAGCCTCCCGGGGCGAAGAACTGAAGCTTTCTTT	CASSLPGRRTEAFF
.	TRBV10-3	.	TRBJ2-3	TGTGCCATCGCGGCGAGTCCTAGCACAGATACGCAGTATTTT	CAIAASPSTDTQYF
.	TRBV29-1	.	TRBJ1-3	TGCAGCGCCCTTGGACAGACCTACTCTGGAAACACCATATATTTT	CSALGQTYSGNTIYF
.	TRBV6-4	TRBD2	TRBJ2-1	TGTGCCAGCAGTGATCGGCTAGCGGGACCAAATGAGCAGTTCTTC	CASSDRLAGPNEQFF
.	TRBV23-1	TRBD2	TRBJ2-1	TGCGCCTCGGATATCCCCGGGACAGCGGGACTAGCCGACTACAATGAGCAGTTCTTC	CASDIPGTAGLADYNEQFF
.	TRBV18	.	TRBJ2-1	TGTGCCAGCTCACCACCGGCACAAGTGGGGGGCAATGAGCAGTTCTTC	CASSPPAQVGGNEQFF
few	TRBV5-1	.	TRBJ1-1	TGCGCCCCCCGTACGAAGAGGTCTGAAGCTTTCTTT	CAPRTKRSEAFF
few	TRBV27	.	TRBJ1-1	TGTGCCAGCAGTTTATCACACCCTTCCAACACTGAAGCTTTCTTT	CASSLSHPSNTEAFF
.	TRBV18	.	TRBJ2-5	TGTGCCAGCTCACCGTCGGACAGAAATCAAGAGACCCAGTACTTC	CASSPSDRNQETQYF
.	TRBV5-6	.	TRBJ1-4	TGTGCCAGCAGCGCAGGGGCCCTTAAGGAAAAACTGTTTTTT	CASSAGALKEKLFF
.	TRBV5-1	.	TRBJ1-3	TGCGCCAGCAGCTTGGCTGATGGAAACACCATATATTTT	CASSLADGNTIYF
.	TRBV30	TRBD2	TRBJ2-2	TGTGCCTGGAGTAAGTCCATGCGGGAGGTTAGCACCGGGGAGCTGTTTTTT	CAWSKSMREVSTGELFF
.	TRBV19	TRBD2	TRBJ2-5	TGTGCCAGTAGTGACGGGGGGTACACAGAGACCCAGTACTTC	CASSDGGYTETQYF
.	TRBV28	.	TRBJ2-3	TGTGCCAGCAGTTCCCCGACAGATACGCAGTATTTT	CASSSPTDTQYF
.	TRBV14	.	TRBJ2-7	TGTGCCAGCAGCCAAGGGGGCAGTCTCCTCTACGAGCAGTACTTC	CASSQGGSLLYEQYF
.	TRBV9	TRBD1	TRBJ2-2	TGTGCCAGCAGCGGACCGGGACAGGGTATCTCCGGGGAGCTGTTTTTT	CASSGPGQGISGELFF
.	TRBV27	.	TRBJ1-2	TGTGCCAGCAGTTTCGGGGGATCCTATGGCTACACCTTC	CASSFGGSYGYTF
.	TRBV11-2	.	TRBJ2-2	TGTGCCAGCAGCCTCGTCCAGTTGAACACCGGGGAGCTGTTTTTT	CASSLVQLNTGELFF
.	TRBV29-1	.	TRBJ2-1	TGCAGCGTTGAAATTTTTCGGCTCAATGAGCAGTTCTTC	CSVEIFRLNEQFF
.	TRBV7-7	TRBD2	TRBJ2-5	TGTGCCAGCAGCCACGGGAGGGGAGAGACCCAGTACTTC	CASSHGRGETQYF
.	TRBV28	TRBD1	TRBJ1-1	TGTGCCAGCAGTACCACAGGGGAAGGGGACACTGAAGCTTTCTTT	CASSTTGEGDTEAFF
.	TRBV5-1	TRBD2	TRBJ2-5	TGCGCCAGCAGCCCTAGCGGGAGAGGGAGGGAGACCCAGTACTTC	CASSPSGRGRETQYF
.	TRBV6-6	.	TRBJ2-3	TGTGCCAGCAGCACCCCCCAGGGGACAGATACGCAGTATTTT	CASSTPQGTDTQYF
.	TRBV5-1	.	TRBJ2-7	TGCGCCAGCAGCCGTGGTGGAGGACCCTACGAGCAGTACTTC	CASSRGGGPYEQYF
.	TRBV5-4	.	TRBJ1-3	TGTGCCAGCAGCTTGGCTGGACAGACCCGAAACACCATATATTTT	CASSLAGQTRNTIYF